The 30 T cell receptor beta chains presented below share a single source sample, sequenced in a study of cytomegalovirus exposure and HLA in healthy donors. Clones were read by immunoSEQ multiplex PCR, and TCRdb kept only the in-frame ones, dropping some. The data show approximately 300,000 clones, with roughly 90% seen just once and 0.7% to 0.85% held by the top ten. Sequencing used PBMCs. These receptors all come from a woman aged 18-29 years in good health and CMV-seronegative.

The chain employs TRBV6-5 and TRBJ1-2; a possible D gene is TRBD1 (5 bases). The germline gives CDR1 MNHEY, CDR2 SVGAGI. This CDR3 is built from 15 residues. V shed 4 bases and J shed 3 bases, with 15 bases lying between them. In DNA form, the CDR3 reads TGTGCCAGCAGTTCCCGCCCGACAGCCCACTATGGCTACACCTTC. This translates into CASSSRPTAHYGYTF.

The CDR3, as DNA: TGCGCCAGCAGCCAAGAGGTCAGCGGGGGCTCCTACGAGCAGTACTTC. Translation: CASSQEVSGGSYEQYF. The V gene is TRBV4-3, the J gene TRBJ2-7; the match to TRBD2 covers 8 bases. Germline values: CDR1 LGHNA, CDR2 YSLEER. V was clipped by 0 bases and J by 0 bases; unmatched bases: 4. This CDR3 is built from 16 residues.

The gene calls are TRBV4-2 and TRBJ2-3, with D possibly being TRBD2 (6 bases). V lost 4 bases, J lost 0 bases, and 11 bases lay in between. This CDR3 has 15 amino acids. Looked up from germline, CDR1 is LGHNA and CDR2 is YNFKEQ. In DNA form, the CDR3 reads TGTGCCAGCAGCCGAAGACTAGGTAGCACAGATACGCAGTATTTT. This translates into CASSRRLGSTDTQYF.

The V and J genes are TRBV7-8 and TRBJ2-5, with TRBD1 matching over 7 bases. The V and J ends lost 4 bases and 2 bases, in that order; junction bases with no gene match: 7. This CDR3 is built from 15 residues. The germline gives CDR1 SGHVS, CDR2 FQNEAQ. In DNA form, the CDR3 reads TGTGCCAGCAGCTCCGTCTGGACAGGACAAGAGACCCAGTACTTC. It translates to CASSSVWTGQETQYF.

The table lists this clone with a count of one. The chain joins TRBV28 to TRBJ1-3; the D is unclear. The V gene lost 1 base and the J gene lost 0 bases, with 10 bases spanning the gap. The CDR3 has 16 amino acids. The V gene's germline CDR1 is MDHEN and CDR2 SYDVKM. CDR3 bases: TGTGCCAGCAGTTTATTAAGTAGCTCCTCTGGAAACACCATATATTTT. Residues: CASSLLSSSSGNTIYF.

The genes are TRBV7-8 and TRBJ1-2; D unresolved. V was pared by 0 bases and J by 1 base, with 6 bases between. Germline V CDR1 and CDR2: SGHVS, FQNEAQ. The CDR3 runs 14 residues. This CDR3 reads CASSLAALNYGYTF. In DNA, the CDR3 is TGTGCCAGCAGCTTAGCAGCTCTTAACTATGGCTACACCTTC.

The J gene is TRBJ2-7, the V gene TRBV9; the match to TRBD2 covers 11 bases. Germline values: CDR1 SGDLS, CDR2 YYNGEE. This CDR3 spans 14 amino acids. V shed 4 bases and J 3 bases; nucleotides not matched to a gene: 3. The CDR3 loop is CASSPTSGIYEQYF. CDR3 coding DNA: TGTGCCAGCAGCCCGACTAGCGGGATCTACGAGCAGTACTTC. Supplemented by reference TRBV9 and TRBJ2-7, the full variable domain reads DSGVTQTPKHLITATGQRVTLRCSPRSGDLSVYWYQQSLDQGLQFLIQYYNGEERAKGNILERFSAQQFPDLHSELNLSSLELGDSALYFCASSPTSGIYEQYFGPGTRLTVT.

This clone has more than one count but fewer than ten. Different DNA sequences within this sample yield the same CDR3. This rearrangement joins TRBV5-1 to TRBJ1-4, with D unresolved. The CDR3 consists of 14 residues. CDR1 is SGHRS and CDR2 is YFSETQ in the germline V gene. V gave up 0 bases and J gave up 5 bases, with 8 bases separating them. CDR3 bases: TGCGCCAGCAGCTTGGCGGGAGGGAATGAAAAACTGTTTTTT. It specifies CASSLAGGNEKLFF.

V usage is TRBV2 and J usage is TRBJ2-3; 14 bases match TRBD2. With V trimmed by 7 bases and J by 1 base, 1 base remained unmatched. CDR1 and CDR2 (germline): SNHLY, FYNNEI. The CDR3 is 15 amino acids. The CDR3 region is CASTGLAGGTDTQYF. The CDR3 nucleotides are TGTGCCAGCACGGGACTAGCGGGAGGCACAGATACGCAGTATTTT.

V usage is TRBV10-1 and J usage is TRBJ2-1; D is perhaps TRBD2 (6 bases). Trimming pared 6 bases from V and 9 bases from J, leaving 27 bases between. The length of the CDR3 is 17 residues. CDR1 is WNHNN, CDR2 SYGVQD, per germline (reference sequence). CDR3 residues: CASSERSFIDGGGEQFF. The CDR3 bases are TGCGCCAGCAGCGAGAGGAGCTTTATAGACGGGGGAGGTGAGCAGTTCTTC.

In this sample, this clone turned up a few times. The V gene is TRBV9, the J gene TRBJ1-2; 7 bases match TRBD1. V shed 3 bases, J shed 4 bases, and the junction held 6 bases outside the gene matches. Germline V gene lookup returns CDR1 SGDLS and CDR2 YYNGEE. The CDR3 has 14 residues. The CDR3 nucleotides are TGTGCCAGCAGCGGAACAGGGGAGCCCTATGGCTACACCTTC. It specifies CASSGTGEPYGYTF.

The V call is TRBV12-5, the J call TRBJ1-1; D unresolved. V lost 7 bases and J lost 10, with 16 bases in between. This CDR3 is built from 12 residues. The germline CDR1 and CDR2 sequences are LGHNT and FRNRAP. The CDR3 nucleotides are TGTGCTAGTGCCCTGGGAGCAGCGGGAGCTTTCTTT. Amino acid sequence: CASALGAAGAFF.

The genes are TRBV7-9 and TRBJ2-7; 7 nucleotides match TRBD2. The CDR3 consists of 17 residues. V dropped 5 bases and J dropped 4; count of bases not matched to a gene: 17. Germline loops: CDR1 SEHNR, CDR2 FQNEAQ (reference sequence). The DNA for the CDR3 is TGTGCCAGCAGCATCTCGGAGGGAAGGCGGGAGACTTACGAGCAGTACTTC. Residues: CASSISEGRRETYEQYF.

This chain uses TRBV4-1 with TRBJ2-1; D ambiguous. Deletions cut 0 bases from V and 9 bases from J, with 6 bases between. The CDR3 length is 12 residues. Germline V lookup: CDR1 MGHRA, CDR2 YSYEKL. The CDR3 DNA reads TGCGCCAGCAGCCAAGATTCCGGTGAGCAGTTCTTC. Its protein is CASSQDSGEQFF.

V is TRBV6-5 and J is TRBJ2-1; D may be TRBD1 (6 bases). The CDR3 spans 14 residues. Trimming shortened V by 3 bases and J by 10 bases, and 16 bases separated the two germline ends. Per germline, CDR1 MNHEY and CDR2 SVGAGI. The CDR3 loop is CASSYIGGDEEQFF. CDR3 DNA: TGTGCCAGCAGTTATATTGGGGGCGACGAAGAGCAGTTCTTC.

V usage is TRBV15 and J usage is TRBJ2-1; TRBD2 is a possible D gene (6 bases). The germline gives CDR1 LNHNV, CDR2 YYDKDF (reference sequence). V was cut by 0 bases and J by 7 bases, with 13 bases left in between. The CDR3 is 15 amino acids. CDR3 sequence (DNA): TGTGCCACCAGCAGAGATGGGGGGATGTGGAATGAGCAGTTCTTC. It encodes CATSRDGGMWNEQFF.

The chain uses TRBV6-5 and TRBJ2-1; 8 positions match TRBD2. This CDR3 contains 16 residues. Germline CDR1 and CDR2: MNHEY and SVGAGI. V shed 2 bases, J shed 8 bases, and the junction held 11 bases outside the gene matches. The CDR3 region is CASSYVPLAGGYEQFF. The CDR3 DNA sequence: TGTGCCAGCAGTTACGTCCCGCTAGCGGGCGGGTATGAGCAGTTCTTC.

The chain joins TRBV5-1 to TRBJ2-7, with 7 bases identical to TRBD2. V dropped 4 bases and J dropped 2; count of bases not matched to a gene: 9. The length of the CDR3 is 15 residues. CDR1 SGHRS and CDR2 YFSETQ come from the germline V gene. The CDR3 spells CASSLQAGYPYEQYF. The CDR3 DNA sequence: TGCGCCAGCAGCCTCCAAGCGGGATACCCCTACGAGCAGTACTTC.

This clone was observed a handful of times. This CDR3 is also generated by other DNA sequences in the sample. The chain recombines TRBV9 with TRBJ1-1, with D possibly matching TRBD1 (5 bases). Trimming stripped 0 bases from V and 2 bases from J, with 11 bases between. CDR1 and CDR2 (germline): SGDLS, YYNGEE. The CDR3 sequence is 15 residues long. DNA of the CDR3: TGTGCCAGCAGCGTAGAAGGTCAGGGTAACACTGAAGCTTTCTTT. It codes for CASSVEGQGNTEAFF.

The chain links TRBV7-6 to TRBJ1-3, with D possibly being TRBD1 (6 bases). Germline V gene sequence: CDR1 SGHVS, CDR2 FNYEAQ. Deletions cut 0 bases from V and 0 bases from J, with 9 bases between. This CDR3 has 16 amino acids. This CDR3 is CASSLAPGVSGNTIYF. CDR3 nucleotides: TGTGCCAGCAGCTTAGCACCAGGGGTCTCTGGAAACACCATATATTTT.

The rearrangement links TRBV11-2 to TRBJ1-2; no reliable D call. This CDR3 contains 14 residues. V was shortened by 3 bases and J by 4 bases, with 12 bases between the two germline ends. Germline values: CDR1 SGHAT, CDR2 FQNNGV. The CDR3 loop reads CASSLGRNTYGYTF. CDR3 coding DNA: TGTGCCAGCAGCTTGGGCAGGAATACCTATGGCTACACCTTC.

The rearrangement uses TRBV28 and TRBJ1-5; no reliable D call. The V and J ends lost 6 bases and 2 bases respectively, with 20 bases between them. The CDR3 sequence is 17 residues long. Germline-derived CDR1 and CDR2 are MDHEN and SYDVKM. CDR3 DNA: TGTGCCAGCAGCCTTATGGTTACTTCGGAGGGCAATCAGCCCCAGCATTTT. This codes for CASSLMVTSEGNQPQHF.

The rearrangement uses TRBV6-1 and TRBJ1-5; TRBD1 aligns across 8 bases. The germline CDR1 and CDR2 sequences are MNHNS and SASEGT. CDR3 length: 20 residues. Germline trimming cut 0 bases from V and 0 bases from J; bases unmatched to any gene: 13. CDR3 protein: CASSEAPRGPLDYSNQPQHF. In DNA form, the CDR3 reads TGTGCCAGCAGTGAAGCGCCCAGGGGGCCTTTAGATTATAGCAATCAGCCCCAGCATTTT.

The gene calls are TRBV27 and TRBJ2-1; D remains unclear. Germline lookup yields CDR1 MNHEY and CDR2 SMNVEV (reference sequence). V was trimmed by 6 bases and J by 9 bases, leaving 12 bases between them. This CDR3 is 12 amino acids long. CDR3 bases: TGTGCCAGCAGGTCTACTCCCGCTGAGCAGTTCTTC. Protein sequence: CASRSTPAEQFF.

The rearrangement uses TRBV19 and TRBJ1-5; D call uncertain. Germline CDR1 LNHDA, CDR2 SQIVND (reference sequence). V lost 6 bases and J lost 7, with 13 bases in between. The CDR3 has 13 amino acids. CDR3 in amino acids: CASSPGFGQPQHF. The CDR3 DNA follows: TGTGCCAGTAGCCCGGGGTTTGGGCAGCCCCAGCATTTT.

This chain uses TRBV2 with TRBJ1-2; D remains unclear. The CDR3 totals 15 residues. In germline, CDR1 is SNHLY, CDR2 FYNNEI. With 7 bases removed from V and 2 bases from J, the gap between germline ends came to 17 bases. The CDR3, as DNA: TGTGCCAGCACCGACCAACTTACTAAAAACTATGGCTACACCTTC. This translates into CASTDQLTKNYGYTF.

In its sample, this clone was seen once. V and J are TRBV2 and TRBJ1-1; TRBD1 matches at 9 bases. The germline V gene encodes CDR1 SNHLY and CDR2 FYNNEI. This CDR3 is built from 12 residues. After removal of 4 bases from V and 10 bases from J, the junction contained 4 bases not matched to a gene. The CDR3 DNA sequence: TGTGCCAGCAGTGCGACAGGGGGTGCAGCTTTCTTT. This codes for CASSATGGAAFF.

For this clone: In the same sample, other DNA sequences code for this CDR3. The CDR3 sequence is CASSLGGTSGSTDTQYF. CDR3 coding DNA: TGTGCCAGCAGCTTAGGCGGAACTAGCGGAAGCACAGATACGCAGTATTTT. The rearrangement uses TRBV5-6 and TRBJ2-3, with TRBD2 matching over 8 bases. With 2 bases clipped from V and 0 bases from J, the junction kept 8 bases outside the gene matches. The V gene's germline CDR1 is SGHDT and CDR2 YYEEEE. The CDR3 is made up of 17 amino acids.

V and J are TRBV4-2 and TRBJ1-1; D is undetermined. V shed 3 bases and J shed 4 bases, with 9 bases lying between them. CDR3 length: 13 residues. Germline CDR1 and CDR2: LGHNA and YNFKEQ. The CDR3 DNA sequence: TGTGCCAGCAGCCACCCCTCAGGCACTGAAGCTTTCTTT. This translates into CASSHPSGTEAFF.

This sequence joins TRBV9 and TRBJ2-1; 10 bases align to TRBD2. Germline V lookup: CDR1 SGDLS, CDR2 YYNGEE. The CDR3 consists of 15 residues. The J segment lost 10 bases and the V segment lost 4 bases, leaving 11 bases of the junction unmatched. CDR3 coding DNA: TGTGCCAGCAGCCCCGGAGTAGCGGGGGGCGGAGAGCAGTTCTTC. Translated, it gives CASSPGVAGGGEQFF.